The 8 T cell receptor beta chains presented below share a single source sample, sequenced in a study of blood T cell repertoires in COVID-19. Sequencing used immunoSEQ multiplex PCR; TCRdb keeps in-frame clones, though not all of them. The sample carries about 260,000 clones, 90% recorded once. The sequencing input was peripheral blood. The receptors stem from a middle-aged woman with acute or convalescent COVID-19.

This chain joins TRBV7-2 and TRBJ2-2; the D gene is possibly TRBD2 (5 bases). The V gene's germline CDR1 is SGHTA and CDR2 FQGNSA. Deletions cut 5 bases from V and 2 bases from J, with 12 bases between. The CDR3 is made up of 15 amino acids. Written as DNA, the CDR3 is TGTGCCAGCAGCCCGAGCGGTTTCAACACCGGGGAGCTGTTTTTT. It yields the protein CASSPSGFNTGELFF.

The J gene is TRBJ1-3, the V gene TRBV9, with 7 bases identical to TRBD1. V was pared by 0 bases and J by 0 bases, with 15 bases of the junction left unmatched. This CDR3 is 20 amino acids long. Per germline, CDR1 SGDLS and CDR2 YYNGEE. This chain's CDR3 is CASSVAVEGGPLLSGNTIYF. The CDR3, as DNA: TGTGCCAGCAGCGTAGCAGTGGAAGGGGGCCCTTTACTCTCTGGAAACACCATATATTTT. Full variable domain (outside the CDR3, taken from reference TRBV9 and TRBJ1-3): DSGVTQTPKHLITATGQRVTLRCSPRSGDLSVYWYQQSLDQGLQFLIQYYNGEERAKGNILERFSAQQFPDLHSELNLSSLELGDSALYFCASSVAVEGGPLLSGNTIYFGEGSWLTVV.

V usage is TRBV5-5 and J usage is TRBJ1-1, with D possibly being TRBD1 (5 bases). The CDR3 loop spans 15 amino acids. Germline V gene lookup returns CDR1 SGHKS and CDR2 YYEKEE (reference sequence). Deletions cut 3 bases from V and 0 bases from J, with 12 bases between. The CDR3 region has the DNA TGTGCCAGCAGCTCCGTCCCGGGGGTGAACACTGAAGCTTTCTTT. Translated: CASSSVPGVNTEAFF.

Comment on this clone: The junction differs from germline at one of its ends, possibly a read error. The chain is built from TRBV7-6 and TRBJ2-3, with TRBD2 identical over 11 bases. Germline CDR1 is SGHVS and CDR2 is FNYEAQ. The CDR3 is 14 amino acids. CDR3 in DNA: TGTGCCAGCAGCCTAGCGGGGGGTACAGATACGCAGTATTTT. Amino acids: CASSLAGGTDTQYF.

CDR3 sequence reads: CASSEGLITSGNTIYF. In nucleotides, the CDR3 is TGTGCCAGCAGTGAGGGACTGATAACCTCTGGAAACACCATATATTTT. The chain recombines TRBV2 with TRBJ1-3, with TRBD1 as a possible D gene (5 bases). V dropped 3 bases and J dropped 0 bases, with 12 bases sitting between them. This CDR3 is built from 16 residues. CDR1 and CDR2 (germline): SNHLY, FYNNEI. Drawing the rest from reference TRBV2 and TRBJ1-3, the complete variable domain is EPEVTQTPSHQVTQMGQEVILRCVPISNHLYFYWYRQILGQKVEFLVSFYNNEISEKSEIFDDQFSVERPDGSNFTLKIRSTKLEDSAMYFCASSEGLITSGNTIYFGEGSWLTVV.

The chain is built from TRBV23-1 and TRBJ1-1, with D unresolved. TRBV23-1 is designated an ORF whose function remains uncertain. The CDR3 is 16 amino acids. V lost 2 bases, J lost 5 bases, and 18 bases lay in between. The CDR3: CASSQPSSGEETEAFF. CDR3 in DNA: TGCGCCAGCAGTCAACCCTCCTCCGGGGAAGAAACTGAAGCTTTCTTT.

V gene TRBV6-1 combines with J gene TRBJ2-5; the D is unclear. Germline V gives CDR1 MNHNS, CDR2 SASEGT. The CDR3 totals 13 residues. Trimming took 3 bases from V and 7 from J, leaving 12 bases between them. The DNA for the CDR3 is TGTGCCAGCAGTGAGGGCCCCTCGGCGACCCAGTACTTC. It translates to CASSEGPSATQYF.

This clone was seen only a few times. This sequence joins TRBV5-5 and TRBJ1-6; TRBD1 is a possible D gene (6 bases). This CDR3 contains 19 residues. The ends were cut back, 2 bases at V and 0 bases at J, with 18 bases in the middle. Germline CDR1 SGHKS, CDR2 YYEKEE (reference sequence). In nucleotides, the CDR3 is TGTGCCAGCAGCTTAGATGGACAGCGACGAAGCTCCTATAATTCACCCCTCCACTTT. It translates to CASSLDGQRRSSYNSPLHF.